These 8 T cell receptor beta chains originate from one sample sequenced in a study of blood T cell repertoires in COVID-19. Profiling relied on immunoSEQ multiplex PCR, and the TCRdb table lists in-frame clones only, not all of them. Of about 270,000 clones listed, about 87% were seen once; the top ten hold 3%. Specimen: PBMCs or T cells enriched from blood (not recorded which). Receptors were obtained from a woman in her forties or fifties who had recovered from COVID-19.

V is TRBV7-3 and J is TRBJ2-1, with a weak D call TRBD2 (6 bases). Per the germline V gene, CDR1 is SGHTA and CDR2 is FQGTGA. V lost 2 bases and J lost 9, with 23 bases in between. The CDR3 is 17 residues long. The CDR3 loop reads CASSLVAGTGLRGEQFF. The CDR3 DNA reads as TGTGCCAGCAGCTTAGTGGCGGGGACGGGCCTTCGGGGTGAGCAGTTCTTC. Full variable domain (remainder filled in from reference TRBV7-3 and TRBJ2-1): GAGVSQTPSNKVTEKGKYVELRCDPISGHTALYWYRQSLGQGPEFLIYFQGTGAADDSGLPNDRFFAVRPEGSVSTLKIQRTERGDSAVYLCASSLVAGTGLRGEQFFGPGTRLTVL.

The chain has TRBV7-8 and TRBJ2-1; 12 nucleotides match TRBD2. The CDR3 is made up of 19 amino acids. V trimming: 2 bases; J trimming: 0 bases; junction bases outside the gene matches: 8. The V gene's germline CDR1 is SGHVS and CDR2 FQNEAQ. In nucleotides, the CDR3 is TGTGCCAGCAGCTTAAGGGGACTAGCGGGCCCGAGCTCCTACAATGAGCAGTTCTTC. The encoded protein is CASSLRGLAGPSSYNEQFF.

The chain recombines TRBV28 with TRBJ1-3; D might be TRBD1 (6 bases). Trimming removed 8 bases from V and 1 base from J, with 9 bases in between. Germline V gene sequence: CDR1 MDHEN, CDR2 SYDVKM. The length of the CDR3 is 13 residues. CDR3 sequence reads: CASRRGSGNTIYF. DNA for the CDR3: TGTGCCAGCCGCAGGGGATCTGGAAACACCATATATTTT.

This sequence joins TRBV4-1 and TRBJ2-2; D ambiguous. The CDR3 is 15 amino acids. The germline V gene encodes CDR1 MGHRA and CDR2 YSYEKL. V lost 0 bases and J 1 base, leaving 6 bases between the germline ends. This chain's CDR3 is CASSQEVQNTGELFF. In nucleotides, the CDR3 is TGCGCCAGCAGCCAAGAGGTACAGAACACCGGGGAGCTGTTTTTT.

The chain links TRBV9 to TRBJ1-3; unclear D gene. The CDR3 covers 17 residues. V gave up 0 bases and J gave up 2 bases, with 15 bases separating them. The germline V gene encodes CDR1 SGDLS and CDR2 YYNGEE. CDR3 region: CASSVASRRIAGNTIYF. CDR3 in DNA: TGTGCCAGCAGCGTAGCTTCCCGCAGAATCGCTGGAAACACCATATATTTT.

The gene calls are TRBV11-2 and TRBJ1-1, with a possible D match to TRBD1 (6 bases). Trimming removed 1 base at V and 1 base at J, with 7 bases between. Germline lookup yields CDR1 SGHAT and CDR2 FQNNGV. This CDR3 comprises 14 residues. CDR3: CASSLAGENTEAFF. The CDR3 DNA reads TGTGCCAGCAGCTTAGCAGGGGAGAACACTGAAGCTTTCTTT.

The chain is built from TRBV4-1 and TRBJ1-2; D not certain. CDR3 length equals 15 residues. V was pared by 0 bases and J by 7 bases, with 15 bases between. Germline CDR1 MGHRA, CDR2 YSYEKL. The CDR3 loop reads CASSQDIIRERGYTF. CDR3 DNA: TGCGCCAGCAGCCAAGATATTATTCGGGAGCGTGGCTACACCTTC.

The chain is built from TRBV27 and TRBJ2-5, with D unresolved. V lost 5 bases to trimming and J lost 2 bases, with 3 bases between them. Per the germline V gene, CDR1 is MNHEY and CDR2 is SMNVEV (reference sequence). The CDR3 is 11 residues long. The CDR3 DNA reads as TGTGCCAGCAGTCATCAAGAGACCCAGTACTTC. It translates to CASSHQETQYF.